This T cell receptor beta chain stems from a study of blood T cell repertoires in COVID-19. Overall study context: Collection of acute and convalescent COVID-19 samples took place in the United States, Italy and Spain. T cells, B-cell-depleted T cells, or PBMCs supplied cDNA or gDNA.

Authors' methods: Amplifying reference gene primers gave estimates of nucleated cell counts. Method: immunoSEQ multiplex PCR; TCRdb's copy keeps in-frame clones and lacks some. V and J calls and clone size follow that table, whereas D and trimming were derived from the DNA. The sample contains 150,000 to 200,000 clones, roughly nine tenths of which appear only once. Germline CDR1 and CDR2: KGHDR and SFDVKD. Losses at the gene ends were 4 bases for V and 5 bases for J; bases not matched to a gene: 6. The CDR3 loop spans 15 amino acids. Sequenced material: peripheral blood. The chain is built from TRBV24-1 and TRBJ2-5; the match to TRBD1 covers 10 bases. The TCR originated in a man in his 70s with active or convalescent COVID-19. CDR3 in DNA: TGTGCCACCAGTGAGAAGGACAGGGGGAGGGAGACCCAGTACTTC. Translation: CATSEKDRGRETQYF.